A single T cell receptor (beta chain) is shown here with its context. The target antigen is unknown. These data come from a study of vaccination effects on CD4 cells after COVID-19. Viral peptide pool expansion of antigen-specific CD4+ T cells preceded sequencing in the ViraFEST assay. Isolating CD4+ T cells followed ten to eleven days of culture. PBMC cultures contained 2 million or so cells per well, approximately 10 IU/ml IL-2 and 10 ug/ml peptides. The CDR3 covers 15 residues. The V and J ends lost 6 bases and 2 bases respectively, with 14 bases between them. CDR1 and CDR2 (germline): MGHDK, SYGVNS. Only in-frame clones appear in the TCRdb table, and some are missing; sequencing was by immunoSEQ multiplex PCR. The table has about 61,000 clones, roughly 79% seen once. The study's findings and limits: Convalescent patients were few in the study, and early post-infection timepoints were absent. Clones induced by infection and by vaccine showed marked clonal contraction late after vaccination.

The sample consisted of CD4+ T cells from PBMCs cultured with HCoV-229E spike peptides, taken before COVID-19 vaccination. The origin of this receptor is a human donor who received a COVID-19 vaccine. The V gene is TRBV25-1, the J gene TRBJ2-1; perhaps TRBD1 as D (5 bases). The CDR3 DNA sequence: TGTGCCAGCAGCGATCCAGGGTCGGCCTACAATGAGCAGTTCTTC. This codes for CASSDPGSAYNEQFF.